The 14 T cell receptor beta chains below were found in one sample sequenced in a study of blood T cell repertoires in COVID-19. The protocol was immunoSEQ multiplex PCR, while the TCRdb copy is restricted to in-frame clones and leaves out a portion. This repertoire shows 150,000 to 200,000 clones, around 83% found once; its top ten account for roughly 7.5%. Material for sequencing was peripheral blood. The receptors come from a woman between 65 and 79 years old with COVID-19, enrolled during active disease.

The J gene is TRBJ1-3, the V gene TRBV7-9; D is possibly TRBD1 (5 bases). CDR3 size: 14 residues. The V gene lost 3 bases and the J gene lost 2 bases, with 8 bases spanning the gap. Germline CDR1 SEHNR, CDR2 FQNEAQ (reference sequence). For the CDR3, the DNA is TGTGCCAGCAGCTTGGGGCTTACTGGAAACACCATATATTTT. Its protein product is CASSLGLTGNTIYF.

The chain joins TRBV30 to TRBJ1-1; D remains ambiguous. CDR3 size: 13 residues. CDR1 is GTSNPN and CDR2 is SVGIG in the germline V gene (reference sequence). With 3 bases removed from V and 5 bases from J, the gap between germline ends came to 13 bases. CDR3 nucleotide sequence: TGTGCCTGGAGAGCACAGACGGGGACTGAAGCTTTCTTT. Translation: CAWRAQTGTEAFF.

The V call is TRBV19, the J call TRBJ1-2; TRBD1 is a possible D gene (6 bases). The germline V gene encodes CDR1 LNHDA and CDR2 SQIVND (reference sequence). Trimming removed 6 bases from V and 0 bases from J, with 17 bases in between. The CDR3 spans 16 residues. The CDR3 sequence: CASRGQRGPTNYGYTF. The DNA of the CDR3 is TGTGCCAGTAGGGGACAACGGGGCCCTACTAACTATGGCTACACCTTC.

This rearrangement joins TRBV5-1 to TRBJ1-1, with D possibly TRBD1 on 6 matching bases. The germline V gene has CDR1 SGHRS and CDR2 YFSETQ. This CDR3 contains 13 residues. The V end was cut by 5 bases, the J end by 5 bases, with 13 bases between. CDR3 DNA sequence: TGCGCCAGCAGTCGACAGGTCGGAACTGAAGCTTTCTTT. Amino acids: CASSRQVGTEAFF.

The DNA for the CDR3 is TGTGCCAGCAGTTTATTTCGGCAGCCCCAGCATTTT. Its translation: CASSLFRQPQHF. The chain has TRBV28 and TRBJ1-5; D uncertain. Germline values: CDR1 MDHEN, CDR2 SYDVKM. The V gene lost 1 base and the J gene lost 7 bases, with 5 bases spanning the gap. This CDR3 region has 12 residues.

This clone was detected only a few times. This chain uses TRBV24-1 with TRBJ2-6; TRBD1 is a possible D gene (6 bases). The V and J ends lost 10 bases and 1 base respectively, with 7 bases between them. Germline CDR1 KGHDR, CDR2 SFDVKD. This CDR3 is built from 13 residues. This CDR3 is CATGASGANVLTF. The CDR3 region has the DNA TGTGCCACGGGGGCGTCTGGGGCCAACGTCCTGACTTTC.

The chain's CDR3 is CASSSASRVGNEQFF. The CDR3 DNA follows: TGCGCCAGCAGCTCGGCTAGTCGTGTGGGCAATGAGCAGTTCTTC. This sequence joins TRBV5-1 and TRBJ2-1; D remains unclear. The germline V and J ends were trimmed by 3 bases and 6 bases, with 16 bases remaining between them. This CDR3 comprises 15 residues. From germline, CDR1 is SGHRS and CDR2 YFSETQ.

As regards this clone: Other DNA sequences in the same sample also yield this CDR3. The chain couples TRBV27 to TRBJ1-2; D call uncertain. Germline V gives CDR1 MNHEY, CDR2 SMNVEV (reference sequence). The CDR3 totals 12 residues. The V end lost 2 bases, the J end lost 5 bases, and 6 bases lay between the germline ends. The CDR3 DNA reads as TGTGCCAGCAGTTTACGAGGTTATGGCTACACCTTC. It specifies CASSLRGYGYTF.

J is TRBJ2-5 and V is TRBV11-3, with TRBD1 identical over 8 bases. The CDR3 consists of 16 residues. The J segment lost 2 bases and the V segment lost 1 base, leaving 6 bases of the junction unmatched. Germline assignment: CDR1 SGHNT and CDR2 YENEEA. CDR3 coding DNA: TGTGCCAGCAGCTTAGGGGCAGGGGGCGGACAAGAGACCCAGTACTTC. Encoded protein: CASSLGAGGGQETQYF.

A single count supports this clone. CDR3 amino acids: CASSSLKGEETQYF. Here the CDR3 DNA reads TGTGCCAGCAGCTCTCTGAAAGGAGAAGAGACCCAGTACTTC. V gene TRBV7-2 combines with J gene TRBJ2-5; unclear D gene. Trimming removed 4 bases at V and 3 bases at J, with 12 bases between. There are 14 residues in the CDR3. The germline CDR1 and CDR2 sequences are SGHTA and FQGNSA.

The genes are TRBV30 and TRBJ2-1, with D perhaps TRBD2 (5 bases). With 5 bases removed from V and 7 bases from J, the gap between germline ends came to 21 bases. The germline V gene encodes CDR1 GTSNPN and CDR2 SVGIG (reference sequence). There are 15 residues in the CDR3. The CDR3 reads CAWSVSAGRMNEQFF. The DNA for the CDR3 is TGTGCCTGGTCGGTCTCGGCGGGCCGTATGAATGAGCAGTTCTTC.

The V gene is TRBV14, the J gene TRBJ2-1; TRBD2 matches at 11 bases. CDR3 size: 16 residues. The germline V gene has CDR1 SGHDN and CDR2 FVKESK. The V and J ends lost 3 bases and 5 bases, in that order; junction bases with no gene match: 6. The CDR3 protein is CASSHLPGLADNEQFF. CDR3 nucleotides: TGTGCCAGCAGCCACTTACCGGGACTAGCGGACAATGAGCAGTTCTTC.

V gene TRBV7-6 combines with J gene TRBJ1-5; D not certain. V was cut by 2 bases and J by 0 bases, with 11 bases left in between. The CDR3 runs 16 residues. Germline values: CDR1 SGHVS, CDR2 FNYEAQ. The CDR3: CASSLYGENSNQPQHF. Here the CDR3 DNA reads TGTGCCAGCAGCTTATATGGGGAGAATAGCAATCAGCCCCAGCATTTT.

V gene TRBV3-1 (or the pseudogene TRBV3-2) combines with J gene TRBJ2-3; TRBD2 matches at 9 bases. The CDR3 extends over 15 amino acids. Per germline, CDR1 LGHDT and CDR2 YNNKEL (reference sequence). Trimming removed 4 bases from V and 3 bases from J; junction bases left unmatched: 5. CDR3 region: CASSLQAGGTDTQYF. CDR3 nucleotide sequence: TGTGCCAGCAGCCTCCAAGCGGGAGGAACAGATACGCAGTATTTT.